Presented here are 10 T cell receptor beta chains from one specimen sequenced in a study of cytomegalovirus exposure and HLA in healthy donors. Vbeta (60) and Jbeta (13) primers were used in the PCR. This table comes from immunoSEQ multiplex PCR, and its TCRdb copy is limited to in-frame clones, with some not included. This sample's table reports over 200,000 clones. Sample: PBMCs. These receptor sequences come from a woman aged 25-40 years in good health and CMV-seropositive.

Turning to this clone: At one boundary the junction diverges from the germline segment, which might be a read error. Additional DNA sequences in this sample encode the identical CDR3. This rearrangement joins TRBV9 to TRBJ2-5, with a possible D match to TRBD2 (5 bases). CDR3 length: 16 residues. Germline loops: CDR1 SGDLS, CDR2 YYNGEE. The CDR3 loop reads CASSVGPSKGGETQYF. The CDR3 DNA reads TGCGCCAGCAGCGTAGGCCCTAGCAAGGGTGGAGAGACCCAGTACTTC.

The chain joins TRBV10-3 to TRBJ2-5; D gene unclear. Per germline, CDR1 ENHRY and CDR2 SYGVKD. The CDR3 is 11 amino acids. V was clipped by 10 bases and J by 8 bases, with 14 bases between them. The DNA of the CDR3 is TGTGCCACCCGACAAGAACATACCCAGTACTTC. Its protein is CATRQEHTQYF.

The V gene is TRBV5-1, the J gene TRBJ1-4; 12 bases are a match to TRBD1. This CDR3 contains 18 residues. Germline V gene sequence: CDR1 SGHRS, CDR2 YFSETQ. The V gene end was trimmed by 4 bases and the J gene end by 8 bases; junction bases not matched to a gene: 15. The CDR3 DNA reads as TGCGCCAGCAGCCTAGGGGCCGGGACAGGGGGCGTCTACGAAAAACTGTTTTTT. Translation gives CASSLGAGTGGVYEKLFF.

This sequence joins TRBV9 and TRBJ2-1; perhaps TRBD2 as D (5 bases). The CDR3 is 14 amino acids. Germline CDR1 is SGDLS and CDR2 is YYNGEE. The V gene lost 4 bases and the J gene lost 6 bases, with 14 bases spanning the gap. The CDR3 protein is CASSWEYGGNEQFF. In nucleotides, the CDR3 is TGTGCCAGCAGCTGGGAATATGGAGGCAATGAGCAGTTCTTC.

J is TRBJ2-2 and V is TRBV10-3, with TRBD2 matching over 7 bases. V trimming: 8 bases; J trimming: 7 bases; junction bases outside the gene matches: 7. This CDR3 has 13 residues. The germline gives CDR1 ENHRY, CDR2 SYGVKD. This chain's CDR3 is CAIGGRLDGELFF. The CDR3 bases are TGTGCCATCGGCGGGAGACTGGACGGGGAGCTGTTTTTT.

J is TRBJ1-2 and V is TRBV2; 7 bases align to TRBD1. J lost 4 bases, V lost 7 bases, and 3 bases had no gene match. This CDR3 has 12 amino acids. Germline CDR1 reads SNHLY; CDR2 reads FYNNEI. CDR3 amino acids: CASNRGSYGYTF. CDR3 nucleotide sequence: TGTGCCAGCAACAGGGGAAGCTATGGCTACACCTTC.

The CDR3 loop is CASSLISGRAGADTQYF. In nucleotides, the CDR3 is TGTGCCAGCAGCTTAATTAGCGGGAGGGCCGGGGCAGATACGCAGTATTTT. The chain uses TRBV11-2 and TRBJ2-3; 11 bases map to TRBD2. Germline CDR1 reads SGHAT; CDR2 reads FQNNGV. The CDR3 length is 17 residues. The junction had 8 bases not matched to a gene; V was cut back by 2 bases and J by 4 bases.

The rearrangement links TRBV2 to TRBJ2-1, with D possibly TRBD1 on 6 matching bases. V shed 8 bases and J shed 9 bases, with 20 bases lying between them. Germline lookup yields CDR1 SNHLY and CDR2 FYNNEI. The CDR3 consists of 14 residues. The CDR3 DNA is TGTGCCAGCGGTCGGGCAGGGGTGGTTGCTGAGCAGTTCTTC. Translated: CASGRAGVVAEQFF.

DNA of the CDR3: TGTGCCAGCAGCTTCTTGATGCCGGCATCCAGGGTGGCCGGGGAGCTGTTTTTT. It codes for CASSFLMPASRVAGELFF. This chain joins TRBV5-6 and TRBJ2-2, with D possibly TRBD1 on 5 matching bases. The CDR3 is 18 amino acids. Trimming left V 2 bases short and J 6 bases short, with 23 bases between. The germline CDR1 and CDR2 sequences are SGHDT and YYEEEE.

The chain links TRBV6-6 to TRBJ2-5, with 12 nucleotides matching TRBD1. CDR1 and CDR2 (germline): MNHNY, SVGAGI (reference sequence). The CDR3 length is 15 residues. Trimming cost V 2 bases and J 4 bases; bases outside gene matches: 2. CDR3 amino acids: CASSYGDRGRETQYF. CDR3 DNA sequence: TGTGCCAGCAGTTACGGGGACAGGGGGCGAGAGACCCAGTACTTC.